This T cell receptor beta chain was documented in a study of identical twins. General study results and limits: Rather than following the same donors, the conclusions depended on cross-sectional statistical analysis. Twins showed weaker excess sharing in their beta out-of-frame sequences.

Unique molecular identifiers were present on cDNA, and template switching added a universal primer site. A single record per CDR3 protein comes from TCRdb applying MiXCR to the 5' RACE reads. The sample records about 1.7 million distinct CDR3 sequences, roughly 35% being singletons. This clonotype was observed a handful of times. Its antigen is not known. The CDR3 spans 20 residues. Trimming cost V 2 bases and J 4 bases, with 26 bases left between them. The germline CDR1 and CDR2 sequences are MNHEY and SVGAGI. The receptor comes from a newborn girl in good health. Sequencing was done on a sample of cord blood. The chain has TRBV6-5 and TRBJ1-4, with D possibly being TRBD1 (6 bases). The CDR3 loop is CASSYGLGGTPPKYNEKLFF. The CDR3 DNA is TGTGCCAGCAGTTACGGGTTGGGGGGCACCCCCCCCAAGTATAATGAAAAACTGTTTTTT.